The sequence of this T cell receptor beta chain was determined in a study of beta chain features in type 1 diabetes (dated by TCRdb to between 2018 and 2020). Background on the whole study: Patients and healthy donors did not differ in mean age, gender distribution, total cell number or subset yield. Across all samples, about 110 million sorted cells were examined, and cell number per subset correlated strongly with RNA yield. The study compared the TCRB repertoires of sorted circulating CD4+ T cell subsets in recently diagnosed type 1 diabetes patients with those in matched healthy donors. Regulatory and stem cell-like memory subsets were isolated from only 8 patients and roughly 8 healthy donors, whereas naive and central memory subsets came from all 28 donors. Overall study results and their limits: Because cDNA was sequenced instead of genomic DNA, activated cells with high expression could be over-represented, although the groups did not differ in activation or CD3 levels. Only small numbers of individuals were included in the HLA sub-analyses, which left unresolved whether HLA type had any influence on TCRB rearrangement. Naive, central memory and regulatory TCRB repertoires appeared to be more similar among patients than among healthy donors. A moderate but significant shortening of TCRB CDR3 length was observed in type 1 diabetes patients in all four CD4+ subsets. Fewer insertions and more nucleotide deletions at VDJ recombination sites were observed in patients with type 1 diabetes, implying thymic rearrangement abnormalities. Shorter templates might have been favored by PCR, but patient and control samples were amplified and corrected together, so both groups would have been affected equally by any skew.

The entire amount of isolated RNA was reverse transcribed using the High Capacity cDNA Reverse Transcription Kit, so the sequenced TCRB transcripts were expressed ones. Deep immunoSEQ sequencing was applied to naive, central memory and regulatory T cell samples, giving an average of about 3.57 million total reads per sample. Sorted cells were lysed in RLT buffer and RNA was extracted with DNase-treated RNeasy Micro or Mini kits, depending on cell number. Each cell subset was processed on its own to prevent cross-contamination, while patient and healthy donor samples were processed together. Using the immunoSEQ multiplex PCR, TCRB sequences were amplified from cDNA into 87-bp fragments spanning the CDR3 region. Sequencing of the amplicons was done on the Illumina HiSeq platform. The paper's data handling went like this. Synthetic template baselines were used to correct PCR bias computationally, reads within Hamming distance 2 were collapsed, and singletons that could not be merged were discarded. Reads were aligned to IMGT to assign V, D and J genes, CDR3 length, and insertions or deletions at six rearrangement sites. Within each subset, clonotype counts were normalized to sorted cell number, after which true diversity and Gini coefficients were computed with the tcR R package. The overlap coefficient, calculated on TCRB nucleotide sequences, was used to quantify repertoire sharing. As a proxy for the pre-selection repertoire, out-of-frame TCRB sequences from naive cells were analyzed. TCRdb obtained this table from immuneACCESS and retained in-frame rearrangements with V and J assigned. These tables miss some clones; where compared with another copy, unresolved V genes account for less than half of the shortfall, and the remainder is unexplained. V and J calls and clone size are as listed in that table; D and trimming were resolved from the DNA. The sample table lists about 660,000 clones, about 14% of them with a count of one. The ten largest make up 0.04% of the sample.

This clone was picked up a small number of times. What this receptor recognizes is not known. The sample holds no much larger clone one base away, and base qualities are not on file. Measured from the cysteine to the phenylalanine, the CDR3 is 11 residues long. The read is trimmed to its CDR3 DNA, 33 bases read in frame from base 1. V gives up 8 bases and J gives up 7 bases, and the segment between their germline ends measures 9 bases. Per the germline V gene, ENHRY is the CDR1 and SYGVKD is the CDR2. From each donor, a single peripheral blood sample of about 116 mL on average was drawn into heparinised tubes. Naive, central memory, regulatory and stem cell-like memory CD4+ T cells were sorted on a BD FACSAria II using a panel including CD45RO, CCR7, CD25, CD127, CD95 and CD27. All sorted populations exceeded 95% purity. PBMCs were isolated immediately by Lymphoprep density gradient centrifugation and stained directly without culture. So that batch effects would be minimized, each experiment stained and sorted samples in pairs, pairing one healthy donor with one patient.

This chain joins TRBV10-3 to TRBJ2-1; the D segment cannot be called with confidence. Sequenced sample: naive CD4+ T cells from blood. The sample's cell subset or site label, in plain terms: true naive CD4+ T cells. This receptor was taken from a man in his late teens or twenties with type 1 diabetes. CDR3 region: CAIAAQNEQFF. The bases read TGTGCCATCGCGGCTCAGAATGAGCAGTTCTTC.